What follows describes a single T cell receptor (beta chain). Its antigen is as yet unknown. This specimen comes from a study of PD-1 blockade in mismatch repair-deficient tumors. As to time point: roughly 10-day in vitro stimulation with candidate neoantigen peptide 3. The TCR-sequenced patients were a few responders to pembrolizumab. A no-peptide control culture served as baseline for clone fold changes. The V gene end was trimmed by 0 bases and the J gene end by 3 bases; junction bases not matched to a gene: 13. The germline V gene has CDR1 SGHDT and CDR2 YYEEEE. The CDR3 length is 18 residues. Broader study findings: Tumor-resident clones, often undetectable pretreatment in blood, expanded then contracted after pembrolizumab. Three of seven peptides expanded clones, giving 142 unique blood TCRs.

Produced via immunoSEQ multiplex PCR; TCRdb's table is partial and in-frame only. The table has 10,000 or so clones, 75% to 95% seen once. The receptor was derived from an adult with mismatch repair-deficient cancer. The source was cells cultured in vitro, collected from a patient treated with pembrolizumab. The V gene is TRBV5-6, the J gene TRBJ2-7; 9 nucleotides agree with TRBD1. For the CDR3, the DNA is TGTGCCAGCAGCTTGGCGGGGTCCGGGACAGGGACTCTCTACGAGCAGTACTTC. Translation: CASSLAGSGTGTLYEQYF.